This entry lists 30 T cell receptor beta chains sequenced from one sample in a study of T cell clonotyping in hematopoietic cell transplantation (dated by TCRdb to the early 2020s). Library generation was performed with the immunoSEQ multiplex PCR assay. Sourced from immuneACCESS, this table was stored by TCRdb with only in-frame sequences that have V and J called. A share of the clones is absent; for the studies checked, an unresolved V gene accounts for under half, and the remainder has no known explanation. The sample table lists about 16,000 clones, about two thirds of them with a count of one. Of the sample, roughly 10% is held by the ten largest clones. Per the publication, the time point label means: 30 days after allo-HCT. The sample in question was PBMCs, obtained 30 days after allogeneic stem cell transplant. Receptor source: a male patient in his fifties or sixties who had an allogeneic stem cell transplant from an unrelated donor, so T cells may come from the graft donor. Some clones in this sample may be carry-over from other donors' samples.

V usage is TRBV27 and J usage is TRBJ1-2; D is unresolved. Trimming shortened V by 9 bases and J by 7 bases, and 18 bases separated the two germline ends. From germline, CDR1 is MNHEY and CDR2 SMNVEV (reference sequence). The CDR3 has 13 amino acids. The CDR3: CASRSGDGFGYTF. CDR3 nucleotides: TGTGCCAGTAGGTCGGGAGATGGTTTTGGCTACACCTTC.

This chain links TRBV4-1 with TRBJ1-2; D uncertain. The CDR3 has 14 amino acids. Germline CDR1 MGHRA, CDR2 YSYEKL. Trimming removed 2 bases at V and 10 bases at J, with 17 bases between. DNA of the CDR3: TGCGCCAGCAGCCAACCCGGGATGTTGGATCCCTACACCTTC. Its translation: CASSQPGMLDPYTF.

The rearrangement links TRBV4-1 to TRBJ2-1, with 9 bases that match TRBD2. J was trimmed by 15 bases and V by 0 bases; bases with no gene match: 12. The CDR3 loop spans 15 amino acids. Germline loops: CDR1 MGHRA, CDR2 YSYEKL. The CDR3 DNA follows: TGCGCCAGCAGCCAAGAAGTAGGCCTAGCGGGGCCACGGTTCTTC. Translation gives CASSQEVGLAGPRFF.

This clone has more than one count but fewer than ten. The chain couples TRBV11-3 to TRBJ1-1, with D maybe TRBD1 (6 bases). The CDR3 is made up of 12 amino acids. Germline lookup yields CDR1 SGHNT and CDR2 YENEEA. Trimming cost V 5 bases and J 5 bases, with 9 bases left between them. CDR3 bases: TGTGCCAGCAGCAACAGGGAGACTGAAGCTTTCTTT. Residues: CASSNRETEAFF.

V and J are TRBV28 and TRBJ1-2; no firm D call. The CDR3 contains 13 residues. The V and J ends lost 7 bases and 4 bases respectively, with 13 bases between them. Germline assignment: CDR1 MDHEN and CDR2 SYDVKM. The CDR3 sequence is CASTSGGGYGYTF. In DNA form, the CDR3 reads TGTGCCAGCACCTCTGGCGGCGGCTATGGCTACACCTTC.

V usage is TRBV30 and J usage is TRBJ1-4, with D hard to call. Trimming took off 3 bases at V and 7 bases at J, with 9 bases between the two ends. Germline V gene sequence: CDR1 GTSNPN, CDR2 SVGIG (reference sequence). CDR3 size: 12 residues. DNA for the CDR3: TGTGCCTGGAGGGTAGGAAGTGAAAAACTGTTTTTT. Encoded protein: CAWRVGSEKLFF. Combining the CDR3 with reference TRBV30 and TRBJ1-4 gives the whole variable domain SQTIHQWPATLVQPVGSPLSLECTVEGTSNPNLYWYRQAAGRGLQLLFYSVGIGQISSEVPQNLSASRPQDRQFILSSKKLLLSDSGFYLCAWRVGSEKLFFGSGTQLSVL.

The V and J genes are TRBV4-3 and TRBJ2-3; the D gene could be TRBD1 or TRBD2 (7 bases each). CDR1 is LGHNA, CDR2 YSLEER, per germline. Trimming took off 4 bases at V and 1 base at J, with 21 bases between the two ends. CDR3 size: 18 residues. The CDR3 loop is CASSRSGTAERGTDTQYF. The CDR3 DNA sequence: TGCGCCAGCAGCCGCAGCGGGACAGCCGAACGGGGCACAGATACGCAGTATTTT.

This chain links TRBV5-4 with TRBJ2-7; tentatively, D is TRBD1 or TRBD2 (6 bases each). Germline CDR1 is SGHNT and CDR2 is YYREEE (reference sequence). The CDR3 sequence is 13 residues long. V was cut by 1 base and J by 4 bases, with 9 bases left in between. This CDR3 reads CASSLWGAYEQYF. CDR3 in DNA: TGTGCCAGCAGCTTGTGGGGGGCGTACGAGCAGTACTTC. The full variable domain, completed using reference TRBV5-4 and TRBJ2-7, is ETGVTQSPTHLIKTRGQQVTLRCSSQSGHNTVSWYQQALGQGPQFIFQYYREEENGRGNFPPRFSGLQFPNYSSELNVNALELDDSALYLCASSLWGAYEQYFGPGTRLTVT.

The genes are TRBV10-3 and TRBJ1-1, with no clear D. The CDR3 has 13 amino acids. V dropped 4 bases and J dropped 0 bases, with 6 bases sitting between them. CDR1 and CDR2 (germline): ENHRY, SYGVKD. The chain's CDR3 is CAISGEMNTEAFF. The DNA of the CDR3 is TGTGCCATCAGTGGAGAGATGAACACTGAAGCTTTCTTT.

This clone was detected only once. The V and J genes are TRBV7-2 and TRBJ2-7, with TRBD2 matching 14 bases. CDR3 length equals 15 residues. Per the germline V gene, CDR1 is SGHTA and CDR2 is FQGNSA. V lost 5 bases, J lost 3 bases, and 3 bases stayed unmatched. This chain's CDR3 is CASSPGTSGGYEQYF. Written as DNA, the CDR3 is TGTGCCAGCAGCCCGGGGACTAGCGGGGGCTACGAGCAGTACTTC.

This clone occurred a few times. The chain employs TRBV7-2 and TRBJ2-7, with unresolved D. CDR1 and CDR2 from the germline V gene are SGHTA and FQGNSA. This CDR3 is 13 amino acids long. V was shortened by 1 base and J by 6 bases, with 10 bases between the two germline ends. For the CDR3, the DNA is TGTGCCAGCAGCTTAGGGCAGCTTGGCGAGCAGTACTTC. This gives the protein CASSLGQLGEQYF.

The CDR3 sequence: CSVEFRYYYGNTIYF. CDR3 DNA sequence: TGCAGCGTTGAATTCAGGTACTACTATGGAAACACCATATATTTT. The V gene is TRBV29-1, the J gene TRBJ1-3; D is uncertain. The CDR3 extends over 15 amino acids. CDR1 is SQVTM and CDR2 is ANQGSEA in the germline V gene. V was pared by 2 bases and J by 3 bases, with 14 bases between.

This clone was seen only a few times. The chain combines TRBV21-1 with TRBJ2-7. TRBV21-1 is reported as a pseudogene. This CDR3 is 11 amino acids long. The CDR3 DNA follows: TGTGCCAGCAGCATCCGGAACGAGCAGTACTTC. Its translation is CASSIRNEQYF.

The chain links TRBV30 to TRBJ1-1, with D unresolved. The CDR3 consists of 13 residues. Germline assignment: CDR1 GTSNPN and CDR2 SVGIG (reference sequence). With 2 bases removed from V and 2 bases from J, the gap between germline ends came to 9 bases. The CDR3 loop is CAWSSNLNTEAFF. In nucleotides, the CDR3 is TGTGCCTGGAGTTCGAACCTTAACACTGAAGCTTTCTTT.

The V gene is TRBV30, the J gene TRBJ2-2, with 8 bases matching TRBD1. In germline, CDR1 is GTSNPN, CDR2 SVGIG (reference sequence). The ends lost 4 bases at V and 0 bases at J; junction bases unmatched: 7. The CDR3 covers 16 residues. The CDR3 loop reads CAWIRGPSPNTGELFF. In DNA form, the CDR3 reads TGTGCCTGGATCAGGGGGCCTTCGCCGAACACCGGGGAGCTGTTTTTT.

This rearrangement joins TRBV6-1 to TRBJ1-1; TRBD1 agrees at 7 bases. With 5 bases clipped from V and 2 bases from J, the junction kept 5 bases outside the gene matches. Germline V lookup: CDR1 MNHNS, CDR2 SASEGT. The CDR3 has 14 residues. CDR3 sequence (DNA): TGTGCCAGCAGTAGGGACAGCGTTAACACTGAAGCTTTCTTT. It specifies CASSRDSVNTEAFF.

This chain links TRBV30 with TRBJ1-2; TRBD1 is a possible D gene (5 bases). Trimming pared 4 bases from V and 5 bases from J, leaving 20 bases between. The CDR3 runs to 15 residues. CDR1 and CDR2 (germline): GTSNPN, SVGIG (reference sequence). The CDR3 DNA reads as TGTGCCTGGACGCCTTGGGACGGGAAGTCTTATGGCTACACCTTC. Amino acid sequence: CAWTPWDGKSYGYTF.

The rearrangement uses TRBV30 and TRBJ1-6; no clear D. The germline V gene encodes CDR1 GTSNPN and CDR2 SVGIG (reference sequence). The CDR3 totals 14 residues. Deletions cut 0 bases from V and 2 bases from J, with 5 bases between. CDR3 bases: TGTGCCTGGAGTGTCAGGACCTATAATTCACCCCTCCACTTT. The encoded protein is CAWSVRTYNSPLHF.

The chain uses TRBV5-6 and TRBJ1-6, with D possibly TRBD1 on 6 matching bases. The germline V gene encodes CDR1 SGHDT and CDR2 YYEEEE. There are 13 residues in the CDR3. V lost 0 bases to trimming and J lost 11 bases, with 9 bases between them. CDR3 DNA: TGTGCCAGCAGCTTGGCGACAGGAGCACCCCTCCACTTT. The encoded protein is CASSLATGAPLHF.

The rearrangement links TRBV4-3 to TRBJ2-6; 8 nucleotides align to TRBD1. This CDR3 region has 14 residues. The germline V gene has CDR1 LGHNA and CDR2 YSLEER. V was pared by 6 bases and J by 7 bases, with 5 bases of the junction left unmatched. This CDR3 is CASSSGGYANVLTF. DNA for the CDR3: TGCGCCAGCAGTTCAGGGGGCTATGCCAACGTCCTGACTTTC.

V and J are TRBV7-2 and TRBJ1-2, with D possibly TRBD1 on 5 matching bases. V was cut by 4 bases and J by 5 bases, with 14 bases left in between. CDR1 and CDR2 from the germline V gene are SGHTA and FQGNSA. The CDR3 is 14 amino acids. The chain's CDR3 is CASSWEGQGYGYTF. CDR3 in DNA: TGTGCCAGCAGCTGGGAGGGGCAGGGATATGGCTACACCTTC.

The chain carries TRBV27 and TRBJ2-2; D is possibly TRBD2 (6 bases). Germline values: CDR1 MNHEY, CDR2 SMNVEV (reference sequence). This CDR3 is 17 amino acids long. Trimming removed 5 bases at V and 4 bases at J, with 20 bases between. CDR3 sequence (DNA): TGTGCCAGCAGTCCCGGCCCCGCGGGACTCCCCACCGGGGAGCTGTTTTTT. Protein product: CASSPGPAGLPTGELFF.

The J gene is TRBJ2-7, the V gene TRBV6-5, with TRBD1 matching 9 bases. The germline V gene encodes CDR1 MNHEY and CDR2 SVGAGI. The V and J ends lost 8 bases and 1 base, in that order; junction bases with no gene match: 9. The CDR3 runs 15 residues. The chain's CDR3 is CASSSSGTGSYEQYF. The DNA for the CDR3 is TGTGCCAGCTCCTCTTCCGGGACAGGGTCCTACGAGCAGTACTTC.

The CDR3 loop reads CAWSAPTGWRGEQFF. The CDR3 nucleotides read TGTGCCTGGAGTGCTCCGACAGGGTGGAGGGGTGAGCAGTTCTTC. J is TRBJ2-1 and V is TRBV30; a weak D match, TRBD1 (7 bases). V was shortened by 1 base and J by 9 bases, with 19 bases between the two germline ends. In germline, CDR1 is GTSNPN, CDR2 SVGIG (reference sequence). The CDR3 spans 15 residues. The variable domain in full, completed from reference TRBV30 and TRBJ2-1, reads SQTIHQWPATLVQPVGSPLSLECTVEGTSNPNLYWYRQAAGRGLQLLFYSVGIGQISSEVPQNLSASRPQDRQFILSSKKLLLSDSGFYLCAWSAPTGWRGEQFFGPGTRLTVL.

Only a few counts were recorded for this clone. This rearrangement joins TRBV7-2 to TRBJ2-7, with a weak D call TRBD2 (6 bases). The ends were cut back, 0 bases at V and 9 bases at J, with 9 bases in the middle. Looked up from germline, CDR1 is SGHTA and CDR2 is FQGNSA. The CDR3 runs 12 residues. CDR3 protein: CASSLAWGGQYF. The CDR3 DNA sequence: TGTGCCAGCAGCTTAGCGTGGGGAGGGCAGTACTTC.

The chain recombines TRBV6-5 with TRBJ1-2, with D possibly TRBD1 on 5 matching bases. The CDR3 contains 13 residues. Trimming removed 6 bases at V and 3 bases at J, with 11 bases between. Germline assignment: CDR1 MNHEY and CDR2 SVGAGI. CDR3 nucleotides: TGTGCCAGCAGACTGACAGAGGACTATGGCTACACCTTC. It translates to CASRLTEDYGYTF.

This chain's CDR3 is CASSLIGLGSPLHF. The CDR3 DNA sequence: TGTGCCAGCAGTTTAATAGGATTAGGTTCACCCCTCCACTTT. This chain joins TRBV28 and TRBJ1-6; D is uncertain. This CDR3 contains 14 residues. Germline V gives CDR1 MDHEN, CDR2 SYDVKM. Trimming pared 2 bases from V and 9 bases from J, leaving 11 bases between.

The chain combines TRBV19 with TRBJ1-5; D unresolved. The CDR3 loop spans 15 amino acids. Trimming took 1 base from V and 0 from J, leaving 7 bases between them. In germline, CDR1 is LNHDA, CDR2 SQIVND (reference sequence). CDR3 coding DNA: TGTGCCAGTAGTATAGGTGATTATAGCAATCAGCCCCAGCATTTT. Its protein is CASSIGDYSNQPQHF.

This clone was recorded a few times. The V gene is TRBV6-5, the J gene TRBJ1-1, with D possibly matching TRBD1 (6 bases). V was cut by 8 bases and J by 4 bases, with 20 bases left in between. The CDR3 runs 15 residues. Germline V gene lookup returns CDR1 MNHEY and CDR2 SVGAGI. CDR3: CASVTQGRVGTEAFF. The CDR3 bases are TGTGCCAGCGTTACACAGGGTAGGGTAGGCACTGAAGCTTTCTTT.

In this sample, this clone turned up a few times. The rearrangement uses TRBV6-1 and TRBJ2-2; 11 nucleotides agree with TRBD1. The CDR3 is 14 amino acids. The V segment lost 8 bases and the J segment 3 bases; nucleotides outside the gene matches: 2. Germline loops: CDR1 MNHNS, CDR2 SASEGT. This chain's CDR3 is CASPGQGDTGELFF. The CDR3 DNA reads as TGTGCCAGCCCGGGACAGGGGGACACCGGGGAGCTGTTTTTT.